The clone carrying this T cell receptor beta chain was recorded a few times. This CDR3 region has 16 residues. V dropped 3 bases and J dropped 1; count of bases not matched to a gene: 5. CDR1 and CDR2 from the germline V gene are KGHDR and SFDVKD. Original methodology: Reference gene primer amplification in the assay estimated nucleated cell counts. Some clones are missing from TCRdb's copy, which holds only in-frame ones; the method was immunoSEQ multiplex PCR. Clonal size and the V and J genes are those of that table, whereas D and trimming came from the DNA. The top ten hold less than 6% of the sample, which has around 210,000 clones, about three quarters seen once. This entry is derived from a study of blood T cell repertoires in COVID-19. Study in general: Sites across the United States, Italy and Spain contributed samples from acute and convalescent COVID-19.

Sequencing was performed on peripheral blood. This clonotype originated in a woman in her 70s with acute or convalescent COVID-19. This rearrangement joins TRBV24-1 to TRBJ1-5; 7 bases agree with TRBD1. The CDR3 DNA is TGTGCCACCAGTGATCCGGCCAGGGGGAGCAATCAGCCCCAGCATTTT. It yields the protein CATSDPARGSNQPQHF.